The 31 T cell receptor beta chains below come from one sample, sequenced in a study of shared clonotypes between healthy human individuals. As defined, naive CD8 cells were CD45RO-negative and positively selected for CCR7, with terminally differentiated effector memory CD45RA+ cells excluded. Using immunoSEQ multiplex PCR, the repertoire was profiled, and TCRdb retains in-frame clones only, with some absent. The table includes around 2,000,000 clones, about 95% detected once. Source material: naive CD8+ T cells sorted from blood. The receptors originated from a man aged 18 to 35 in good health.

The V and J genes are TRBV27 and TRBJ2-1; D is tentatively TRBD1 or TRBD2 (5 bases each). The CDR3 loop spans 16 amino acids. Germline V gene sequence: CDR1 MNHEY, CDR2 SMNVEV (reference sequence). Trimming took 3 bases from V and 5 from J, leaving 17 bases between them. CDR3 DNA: TGTGCCAGCAGTTTCTTCAGAGATGGGACCCACAATGAGCAGTTCTTC. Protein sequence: CASSFFRDGTHNEQFF.

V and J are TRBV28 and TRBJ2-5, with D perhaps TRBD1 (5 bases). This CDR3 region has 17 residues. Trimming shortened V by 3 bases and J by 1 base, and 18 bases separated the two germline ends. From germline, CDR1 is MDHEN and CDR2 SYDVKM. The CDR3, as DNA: TGTGCCAGCAGTTTTCGACCCCAGGGCACCAGCCAAGAGACCCAGTACTTC. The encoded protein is CASSFRPQGTSQETQYF.

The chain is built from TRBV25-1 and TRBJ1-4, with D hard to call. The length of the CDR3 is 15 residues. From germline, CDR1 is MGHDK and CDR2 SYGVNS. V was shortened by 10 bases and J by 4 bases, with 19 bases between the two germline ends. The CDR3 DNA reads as TGTGCCACCACTCTTGGTGGGCAGCATAATGAAAAACTGTTTTTT. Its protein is CATTLGGQHNEKLFF.

CDR3 sequence (DNA): TGTGCCAGCAGGGGGGTAACGGATGGCTACACCTTC. Its translation: CASRGVTDGYTF. The gene calls are TRBV9 and TRBJ1-2, with D possibly TRBD1 on 5 matching bases. The length of the CDR3 is 12 residues. Germline V gene lookup returns CDR1 SGDLS and CDR2 YYNGEE. Trimming took 5 bases from V and 6 from J, leaving 11 bases between them.

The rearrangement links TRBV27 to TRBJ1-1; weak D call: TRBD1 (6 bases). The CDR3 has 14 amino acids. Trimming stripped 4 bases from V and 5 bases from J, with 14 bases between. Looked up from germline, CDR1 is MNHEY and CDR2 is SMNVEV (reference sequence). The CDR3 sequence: CASSSQGQGTEAFF. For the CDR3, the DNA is TGTGCCAGCAGTTCTCAGGGCCAGGGGACTGAAGCTTTCTTT.

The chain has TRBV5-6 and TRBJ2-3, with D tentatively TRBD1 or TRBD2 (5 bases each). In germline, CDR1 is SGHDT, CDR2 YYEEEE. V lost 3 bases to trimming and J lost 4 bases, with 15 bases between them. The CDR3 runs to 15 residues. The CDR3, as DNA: TGTGCCAGCAGCTGGGGACCACAAAGCGCAGATACGCAGTATTTT. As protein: CASSWGPQSADTQYF.

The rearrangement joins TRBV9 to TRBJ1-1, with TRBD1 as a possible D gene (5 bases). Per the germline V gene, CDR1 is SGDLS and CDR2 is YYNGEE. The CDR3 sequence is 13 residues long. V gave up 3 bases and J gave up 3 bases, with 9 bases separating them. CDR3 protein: CASSGGSDTEAFF. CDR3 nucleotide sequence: TGTGCCAGCAGCGGGGGGTCGGACACTGAAGCTTTCTTT.

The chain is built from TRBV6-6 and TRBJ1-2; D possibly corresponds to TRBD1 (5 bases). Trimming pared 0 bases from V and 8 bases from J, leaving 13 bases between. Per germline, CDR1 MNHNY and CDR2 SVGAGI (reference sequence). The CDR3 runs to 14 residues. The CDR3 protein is CASSYSEGLAGYTF. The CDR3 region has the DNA TGTGCCAGCAGTTACTCGGAGGGGCTCGCCGGCTACACCTTC.

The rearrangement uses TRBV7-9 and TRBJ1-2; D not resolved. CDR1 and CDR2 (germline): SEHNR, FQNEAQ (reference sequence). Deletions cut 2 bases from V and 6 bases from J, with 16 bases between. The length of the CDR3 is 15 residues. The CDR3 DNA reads TGTGCCAGCAGCTTATTTGGTAATGGGAAGGATGGCTACACCTTC. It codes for CASSLFGNGKDGYTF.

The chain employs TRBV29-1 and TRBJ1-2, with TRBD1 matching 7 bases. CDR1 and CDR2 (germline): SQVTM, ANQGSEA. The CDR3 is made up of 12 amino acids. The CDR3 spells CTLRGQDGGYTF. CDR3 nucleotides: TGCACCCTGCGTGGACAGGACGGCGGCTACACCTTC.

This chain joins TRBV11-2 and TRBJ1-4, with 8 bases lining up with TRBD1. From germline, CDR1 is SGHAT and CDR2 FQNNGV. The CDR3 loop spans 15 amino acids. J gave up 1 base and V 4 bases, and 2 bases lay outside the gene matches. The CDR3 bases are TGTGCCAGCAGCTCAGGGGGCGAAACTAATGAAAAACTGTTTTTT. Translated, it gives CASSSGGETNEKLFF.

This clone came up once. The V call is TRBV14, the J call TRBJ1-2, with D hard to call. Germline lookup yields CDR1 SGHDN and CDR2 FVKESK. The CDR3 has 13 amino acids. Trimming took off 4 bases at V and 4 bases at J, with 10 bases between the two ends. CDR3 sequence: CASSPGGIYGYTF. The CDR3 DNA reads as TGTGCCAGCAGCCCAGGAGGTATCTATGGCTACACCTTC.

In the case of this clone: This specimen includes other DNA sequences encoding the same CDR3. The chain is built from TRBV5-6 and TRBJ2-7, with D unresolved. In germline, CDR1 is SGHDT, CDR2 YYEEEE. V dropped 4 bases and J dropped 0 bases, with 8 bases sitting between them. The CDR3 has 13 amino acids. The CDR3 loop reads CASSTGSSYEQYF. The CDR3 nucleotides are TGTGCCAGCAGCACCGGCAGCTCCTACGAGCAGTACTTC. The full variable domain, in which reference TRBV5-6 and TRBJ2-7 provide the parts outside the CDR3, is DAGVTQSPTHLIKTRGQQVTLRCSPKSGHDTVSWYQQALGQGPQFIFQYYEEEERQRGNFPDRFSGHQFPNYSSELNVNALLLGDSALYLCASSTGSSYEQYFGPGTRLTVT.

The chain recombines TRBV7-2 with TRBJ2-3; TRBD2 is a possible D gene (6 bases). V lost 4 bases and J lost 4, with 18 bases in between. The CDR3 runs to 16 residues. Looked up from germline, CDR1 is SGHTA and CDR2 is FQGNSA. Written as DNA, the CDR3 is TGTGCCAGCAGCTACATCACGACTAGTTTATCAGATACGCAGTATTTT. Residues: CASSYITTSLSDTQYF.

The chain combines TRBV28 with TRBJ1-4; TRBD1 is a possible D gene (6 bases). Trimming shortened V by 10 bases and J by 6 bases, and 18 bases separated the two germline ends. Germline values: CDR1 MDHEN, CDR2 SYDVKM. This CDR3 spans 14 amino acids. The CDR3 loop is CATAPRGSYEKLFF. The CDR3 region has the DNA TGTGCCACCGCGCCAAGGGGGAGCTATGAAAAACTGTTTTTT.

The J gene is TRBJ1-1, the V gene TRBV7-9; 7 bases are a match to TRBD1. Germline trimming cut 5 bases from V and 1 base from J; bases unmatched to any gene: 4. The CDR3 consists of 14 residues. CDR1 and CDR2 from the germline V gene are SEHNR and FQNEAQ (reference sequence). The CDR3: CASSDGQENTEAFF. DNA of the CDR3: TGTGCCAGCAGCGATGGACAGGAGAACACTGAAGCTTTCTTT.

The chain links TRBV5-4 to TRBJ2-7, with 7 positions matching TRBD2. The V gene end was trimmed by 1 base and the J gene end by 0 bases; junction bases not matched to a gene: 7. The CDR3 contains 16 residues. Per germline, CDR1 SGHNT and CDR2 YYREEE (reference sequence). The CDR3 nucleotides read TGTGCCAGCAGCTTGTCGACGGGGACTAACTCCTACGAGCAGTACTTC. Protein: CASSLSTGTNSYEQYF.

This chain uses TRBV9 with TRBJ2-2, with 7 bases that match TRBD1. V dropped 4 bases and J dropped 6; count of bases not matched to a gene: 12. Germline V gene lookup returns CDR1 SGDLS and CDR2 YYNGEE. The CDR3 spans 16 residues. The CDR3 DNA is TGTGCCAGCAGCAAAGGGGGCAGCCTATTATCCGGGGAGCTGTTTTTT. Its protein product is CASSKGGSLLSGELFF.

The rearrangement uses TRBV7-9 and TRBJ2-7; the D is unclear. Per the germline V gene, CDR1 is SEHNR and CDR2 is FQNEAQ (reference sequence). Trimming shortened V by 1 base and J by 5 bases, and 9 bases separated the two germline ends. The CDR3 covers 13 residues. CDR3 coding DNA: TGTGCCAGCAGCTTAGTCCCGCCTAACGAGCAGTACTTC. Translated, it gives CASSLVPPNEQYF.

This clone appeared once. The CDR3 DNA reads TGCGCCAGCAGCTTGGATTCGCTAGCGGGAATATACAATGAGCAGTTCTTC. It specifies CASSLDSLAGIYNEQFF. The chain is built from TRBV5-1 and TRBJ2-1; 9 nucleotides line up with TRBD2. CDR1 and CDR2 (germline): SGHRS, YFSETQ. J was trimmed by 4 bases and V by 0 bases; bases with no gene match: 8. The CDR3 is 17 residues long.

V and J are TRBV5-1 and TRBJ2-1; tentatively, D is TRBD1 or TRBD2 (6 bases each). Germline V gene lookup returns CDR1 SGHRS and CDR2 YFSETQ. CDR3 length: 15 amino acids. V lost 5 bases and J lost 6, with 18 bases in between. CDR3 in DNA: TGCGCCAGCAGGAAAGGTAGGGGGGAGAGCAATGAGCAGTTCTTC. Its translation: CASRKGRGESNEQFF.

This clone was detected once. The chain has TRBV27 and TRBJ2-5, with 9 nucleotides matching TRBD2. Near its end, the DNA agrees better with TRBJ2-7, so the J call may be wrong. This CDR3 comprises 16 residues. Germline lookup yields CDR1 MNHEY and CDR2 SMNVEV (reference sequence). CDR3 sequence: CASSFSSGETFYEQYF. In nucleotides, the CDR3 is TGTGCCAGCAGTTTTTCTAGCGGGGAAACCTTCTACGAGCAGTACTTC.

Written as DNA, the CDR3 is TGTGCCAGCACCTGGGACGGAGACAATGAGCAGTTCTTC. Translated: CASTWDGDNEQFF. This chain joins TRBV6-1 and TRBJ2-1; the D call may be TRBD1 or TRBD2 (5 bases each). The V end lost 7 bases, the J end lost 5 bases, and 12 bases lay between the germline ends. This CDR3 has 13 residues. Germline V gene data show CDR1 as MNHNS and CDR2 as SASEGT.

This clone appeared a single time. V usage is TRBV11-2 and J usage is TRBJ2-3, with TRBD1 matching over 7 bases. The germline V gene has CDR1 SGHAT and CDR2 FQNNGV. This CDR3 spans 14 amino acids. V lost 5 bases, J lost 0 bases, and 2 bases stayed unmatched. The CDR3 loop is CASSPGQSTDTQYF. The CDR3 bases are TGTGCCAGCAGCCCGGGACAGAGCACAGATACGCAGTATTTT. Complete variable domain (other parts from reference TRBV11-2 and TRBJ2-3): EAGVAQSPRYKIIEKRQSVAFWCNPISGHATLYWYQQILGQGPKLLIQFQNNGVVDDSQLPKDRFSAERLKGVDSTLKIQPAKLEDSAVYLCASSPGQSTDTQYFGPGTRLTVL.

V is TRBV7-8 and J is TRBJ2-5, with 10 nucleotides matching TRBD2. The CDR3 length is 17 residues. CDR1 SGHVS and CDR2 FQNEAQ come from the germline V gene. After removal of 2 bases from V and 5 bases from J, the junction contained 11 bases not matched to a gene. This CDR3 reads CASSLSLAGASPETQYF. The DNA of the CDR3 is TGTGCCAGCAGCTTAAGTCTAGCGGGAGCTTCGCCCGAGACCCAGTACTTC.

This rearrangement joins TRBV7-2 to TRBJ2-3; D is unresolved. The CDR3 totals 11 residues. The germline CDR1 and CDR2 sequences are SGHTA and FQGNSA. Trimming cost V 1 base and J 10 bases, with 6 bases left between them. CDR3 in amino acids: CASSLDFAQYF. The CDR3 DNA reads TGTGCCAGCAGCTTAGACTTCGCGCAGTATTTT.

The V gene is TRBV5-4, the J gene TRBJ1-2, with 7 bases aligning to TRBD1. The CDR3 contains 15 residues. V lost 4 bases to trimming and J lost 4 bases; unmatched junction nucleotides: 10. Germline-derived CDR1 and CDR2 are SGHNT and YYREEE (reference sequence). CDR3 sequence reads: CASSPDRATLYGYTF. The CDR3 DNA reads TGTGCCAGCAGCCCCGACAGGGCTACCCTCTATGGCTACACCTTC.

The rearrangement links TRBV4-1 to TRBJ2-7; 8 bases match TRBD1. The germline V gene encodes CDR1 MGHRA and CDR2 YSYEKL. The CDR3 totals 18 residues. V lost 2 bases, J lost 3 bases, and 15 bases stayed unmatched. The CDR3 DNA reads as TGCGCCAGCAGCCAATTGCCCCCGGGACAGGATATTTACTACGAGCAGTACTTC. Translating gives CASSQLPPGQDIYYEQYF.

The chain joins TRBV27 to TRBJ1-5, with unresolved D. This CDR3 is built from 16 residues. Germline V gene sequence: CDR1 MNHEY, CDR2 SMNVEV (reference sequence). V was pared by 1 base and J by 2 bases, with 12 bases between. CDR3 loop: CASSLLSPRGNQPQHF. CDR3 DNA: TGTGCCAGCAGTTTATTAAGCCCTAGGGGCAATCAGCCCCAGCATTTT.

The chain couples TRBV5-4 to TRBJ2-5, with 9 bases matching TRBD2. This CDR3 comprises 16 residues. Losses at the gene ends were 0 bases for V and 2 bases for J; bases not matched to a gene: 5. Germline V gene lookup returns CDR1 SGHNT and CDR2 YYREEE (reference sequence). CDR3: CASSLEFAGGQETQYF. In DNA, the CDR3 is TGTGCCAGCAGCTTGGAATTTGCGGGAGGGCAAGAGACCCAGTACTTC.

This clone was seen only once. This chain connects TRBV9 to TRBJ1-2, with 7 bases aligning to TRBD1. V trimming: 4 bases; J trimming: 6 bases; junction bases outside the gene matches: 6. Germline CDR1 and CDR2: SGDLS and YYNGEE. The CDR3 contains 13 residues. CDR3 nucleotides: TGTGCCAGCAGCAATTTTGGACAGGATGGCTACACCTTC. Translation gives CASSNFGQDGYTF.